Below, 23 T cell receptor beta chains from the same sample are listed, as sequenced in a study of blood T cell repertoires in COVID-19. Generated by immunoSEQ multiplex PCR, the TCRdb table keeps only in-frame clones and is missing some. This sample carries approximately 80,000 clones, 70% to 80% of them seen once, and the ten largest clones take about a sixth. The sequenced sample was peripheral blood. The receptors shown here come from a man between 65 and 85 years old with active or convalescent COVID-19.

The V gene is TRBV23-1, the J gene TRBJ1-1, with D maybe TRBD1 (6 bases). TRBV23-1 is labeled an ORF, and its function is uncertain. Trimming took 6 bases from V and 3 from J, leaving 11 bases between them. The CDR3 contains 13 residues. In nucleotides, the CDR3 is TGCGCCAGCAGCCAGGGGTTCGACACTGAAGCTTTCTTT. It encodes CASSQGFDTEAFF.

The genes are TRBV7-2 and TRBJ2-5; D is uncertain. V was trimmed by 0 bases and J by 1 base, leaving 3 bases between them. CDR1 and CDR2 from the germline V gene are SGHTA and FQGNSA. CDR3 size: 13 residues. The CDR3 region has the DNA TGTGCCAGCAGCTTAGCTATCCAAGAGACCCAGTACTTC. Translating gives CASSLAIQETQYF.

This chain joins TRBV6-5 and TRBJ2-5; TRBD2 aligns across 7 bases. CDR1 and CDR2 (germline): MNHEY, SVGAGI. Losses at the gene ends were 5 bases for V and 5 bases for J; bases not matched to a gene: 5. The CDR3 spans 13 residues. The CDR3 nucleotides are TGTGCCAGCAGTAGGACTAGTTTGGAGACCCAGTACTTC. It specifies CASSRTSLETQYF.

The rearrangement links TRBV6-4 to TRBJ2-6; tentative D call: TRBD2 (6 bases). The CDR3 loop spans 16 amino acids. Looked up from germline, CDR1 is MRHNA and CDR2 is SNTAGT. The V end was cut by 2 bases, the J end by 4 bases, with 12 bases between. This CDR3 reads CASSDDAGRGANVLTF. For the CDR3, the DNA is TGTGCCAGCAGTGACGATGCGGGGCGCGGGGCCAACGTCCTGACTTTC.

DNA of the CDR3: TGTGCCAGCAGTGAACGGACAGGGCGGTCTGAGCAGTTCTTC. Translating gives CASSERTGRSEQFF. V usage is TRBV2 and J usage is TRBJ2-1; 8 positions match TRBD1. V dropped 2 bases and J dropped 9; count of bases not matched to a gene: 6. The CDR3 runs to 14 residues. Germline V CDR1 and CDR2: SNHLY, FYNNEI.

The chain carries TRBV28 and TRBJ2-1; D might be TRBD1 (5 bases). The CDR3 extends over 15 amino acids. V gave up 8 bases and J gave up 6 bases, with 20 bases separating them. CDR1 and CDR2 (germline): MDHEN, SYDVKM. CDR3 residues: CASALGAVGGNEQFF. CDR3 nucleotides: TGTGCCAGCGCCCTTGGGGCAGTTGGTGGCAATGAGCAGTTCTTC.

This rearrangement joins TRBV6-5 to TRBJ1-2; D gene ambiguous. Germline V gene data show CDR1 as MNHEY and CDR2 as SVGAGI. V lost 6 bases and J 0 bases, leaving 8 bases between the germline ends. The CDR3 totals 13 residues. CDR3: CASRLEANYGYTF. CDR3 DNA sequence: TGTGCCAGCAGGTTAGAAGCTAACTATGGCTACACCTTC.

This sequence joins TRBV11-2 and TRBJ2-7, with D perhaps TRBD1 (6 bases). The CDR3 has 15 amino acids. Germline V gives CDR1 SGHAT, CDR2 FQNNGV. V was cut by 5 bases and J by 8 bases, with 22 bases left in between. CDR3 coding DNA: TGTGCCAGCAGCCCCATGACGTGGACAGTGGCCAAGCAGTACTTC. Amino acids: CASSPMTWTVAKQYF.

The rearrangement joins TRBV6-6 to TRBJ1-1; the D gene is possibly TRBD1 (5 bases). The length of the CDR3 is 15 residues. V lost 0 bases and J 4 bases, leaving 12 bases between the germline ends. CDR1 MNHNY and CDR2 SVGAGI come from the germline V gene (reference sequence). This chain's CDR3 is CASSYSLQGVTEAFF. CDR3 DNA sequence: TGTGCCAGCAGTTACTCGCTTCAGGGTGTCACTGAAGCTTTCTTT.

The rearrangement uses TRBV19 and TRBJ1-5; D is undetermined. Trimming stripped 2 bases from V and 0 bases from J, with 5 bases between. Looked up from germline, CDR1 is LNHDA and CDR2 is SQIVND (reference sequence). The CDR3 contains 14 residues. CDR3 coding DNA: TGTGCCAGTAGTATAATATTTAGCAATCAGCCCCAGCATTTT. Its translation: CASSIIFSNQPQHF.

The chain uses TRBV7-6 and TRBJ2-3, with TRBD1 matching over 7 bases. V shed 1 base, J shed 0 bases, and the junction held 7 bases outside the gene matches. The CDR3 has 17 residues. The germline CDR1 and CDR2 sequences are SGHVS and FNYEAQ. The CDR3 nucleotides read TGTGCCAGCAGCTTAGGGGCGACAGGGATTAGCACAGATACGCAGTATTTT. Residues: CASSLGATGISTDTQYF.

The chain couples TRBV29-1 to TRBJ1-1, with a tentative D call TRBD1 (6 bases). This CDR3 has 13 residues. The germline V and J ends were trimmed by 5 bases and 5 bases, with 15 bases remaining between them. CDR1 SQVTM and CDR2 ANQGSEA come from the germline V gene. DNA of the CDR3: TGCAGCGTTCAACAGAATCAGGGGACTGAAGCTTTCTTT. This gives the protein CSVQQNQGTEAFF.

With respect to this clone: The germline gene is not matched at one end of the junction; a read error may be the cause. The rearrangement uses TRBV6-6 and TRBJ2-7; 7 positions agree with TRBD1. CDR1 is MNHNY, CDR2 SVGAGI, per germline (reference sequence). This CDR3 is 15 amino acids long. CDR3 sequence (DNA): TGTGCCAGCAGCCGCGCAAGAGGGACAGCCCAGAGATGGGACTTC. Its protein product is CASSRARGTAQRWDF.

The table lists this clone with a count of one. This chain joins TRBV4-2 and TRBJ1-5; the D is unclear. The CDR3 sequence is 16 residues long. The V end lost 0 bases, the J end lost 4 bases, and 13 bases lay between the germline ends. Germline V gene lookup returns CDR1 LGHNA and CDR2 YNFKEQ. CDR3 in DNA: TGTGCCAGCAGCCAAGACAGGTGGCAGCTTAATCAGCCCCAGCATTTT. It codes for CASSQDRWQLNQPQHF.

The rearrangement uses TRBV5-1 and TRBJ2-7; 8 positions agree with TRBD1. The CDR3 extends over 14 amino acids. Per germline, CDR1 SGHRS and CDR2 YFSETQ. With 2 bases clipped from V and 9 bases from J, the junction kept 10 bases outside the gene matches. The DNA for the CDR3 is TGCGCCAGCAGCTTAGTAGGACAGGGAACGGGGCAGTACTTC. Translation gives CASSLVGQGTGQYF.

This rearrangement joins TRBV4-1 to TRBJ1-1, with D possibly TRBD1 on 6 matching bases. The CDR3 is 13 amino acids. V shed 4 bases and J shed 7 bases, with 13 bases lying between them. Germline CDR1 is MGHRA and CDR2 is YSYEKL. The CDR3 sequence: CASSPTGPIEAFF. The CDR3 DNA reads TGCGCCAGCAGCCCGACAGGTCCTATTGAAGCTTTCTTT.

The gene calls are TRBV3-1 (or the pseudogene TRBV3-2) and TRBJ1-5; D gene ambiguous. The CDR3 runs to 14 residues. V gave up 4 bases and J gave up 6 bases, with 13 bases separating them. Per germline, CDR1 LGHDT and CDR2 YNNKEL (reference sequence). For the CDR3, the DNA is TGTGCCAGCAGCCCTACCCCGTTGTTTCAGCCCCAGCATTTT. This translates into CASSPTPLFQPQHF.

The gene calls are TRBV6-5 and TRBJ1-2; 7 bases line up with TRBD1. CDR3 length: 15 residues. V shed 4 bases, J shed 12 bases, and the junction held 17 bases outside the gene matches. The germline gives CDR1 MNHEY, CDR2 SVGAGI. The CDR3, as DNA: TGTGCCAGCAGTTCCCAACCGGGACAGTTATCGGTTCACACCTTC. Its translation: CASSSQPGQLSVHTF.

The chain recombines TRBV5-1 with TRBJ1-3, with 7 bases matching TRBD1. Germline CDR1 is SGHRS and CDR2 is YFSETQ. The ends lost 0 bases at V and 4 bases at J; junction bases unmatched: 4. The CDR3 has 15 residues. This CDR3 is CASSLEGAGGNTIYF. CDR3 DNA: TGCGCCAGCAGCTTGGAGGGGGCAGGAGGAAACACCATATATTTT.

The chain has TRBV5-4 and TRBJ2-3, with TRBD2 identical over 11 bases. The CDR3 covers 16 residues. The germline CDR1 and CDR2 sequences are SGHNT and YYREEE (reference sequence). The ends lost 2 bases at V and 2 bases at J; junction bases unmatched: 4. In nucleotides, the CDR3 is TGTGCCAGCAGCTTTCGACTAGCGGGGACCACAGATACGCAGTATTTT. It translates to CASSFRLAGTTDTQYF.

The rearrangement joins TRBV2 to TRBJ2-2; D possibly corresponds to TRBD2 (5 bases). Germline CDR1 SNHLY, CDR2 FYNNEI. This CDR3 comprises 14 residues. V was trimmed by 5 bases and J by 7 bases, leaving 14 bases between them. Here the CDR3 DNA reads TGTGCCAGCAGTTTACTTCCCCGGGGCGGGGAGCTGTTTTTT. Amino acids: CASSLLPRGGELFF.

J is TRBJ2-7 and V is TRBV30, with TRBD2 matching over 9 bases. The length of the CDR3 is 15 residues. V was pared by 4 bases and J by 0 bases, with 7 bases of the junction left unmatched. The germline gives CDR1 GTSNPN, CDR2 SVGIG (reference sequence). CDR3 DNA: TGTGCCTGGACGGGCGGGGGGGCTCTCTCCTACGAGCAGTACTTC. It specifies CAWTGGGALSYEQYF. Based on the CDR3 plus reference TRBV30 and TRBJ2-7, the full variable domain is SQTIHQWPATLVQPVGSPLSLECTVEGTSNPNLYWYRQAAGRGLQLLFYSVGIGQISSEVPQNLSASRPQDRQFILSSKKLLLSDSGFYLCAWTGGGALSYEQYFGPGTRLTVT.

The chain links TRBV19 to TRBJ1-3, with a possible D match to TRBD1 (5 bases). Trimming cost V 11 bases and J 0 bases, with 17 bases left between them. In germline, CDR1 is LNHDA, CDR2 SQIVND (reference sequence). The CDR3 totals 15 residues. The CDR3 loop is CASSGSGSSGNTIYF. In DNA, the CDR3 is TGTGCCTCTTCAGGGAGCGGGAGCTCTGGAAACACCATATATTTT.